This T cell receptor beta chain originates from a study of T cells in Graves' hyperthyroidism and ophthalmopathy. When ophthalmopathy did not progress within 18 months, Graves' hyperthyroidism was considered stable. Diagnoses used clinical symptoms, serum thyroxine and TRAb, thyroid ultrasound and orbital computed tomography. The PBMCs had their origin in approximately 10 ml of fresh peripheral blood. This clonotype was detected a few times. The antigen remains unidentified. Broader study findings: The model anticipated ophthalmopathy a median about 6.5 months pre-onset.

RNA transcripts gave rise to amplified TCR beta CDR3 regions. Carried out on the TCR CDR3, a first-round RT-PCR used the HTBI primer set. Via MiXCR, TCRdb re-called the multiplex PCR reads, giving one row per CDR3 protein. The sample lists around 350,000 distinct CDR3 sequences; approximately 25% were seen once. This TCR came from a man aged 50-59 years with Graves' hyperthyroidism. Material for sequencing was blood.

In nucleotides, the CDR3 is TGTGCCAGCAGCATGGGGGGGCTAGGCTCCTATAATTCACCCCTCCACTTT. Translation gives CASSMGGLGSYNSPLHF. The chain employs TRBV6-2 or TRBV6-3 and TRBJ1-6; perhaps TRBD1 as D (6 bases). Trimming stripped 6 bases from V and 0 bases from J, with 15 bases between. The V gene's germline CDR1 is MNHEY and CDR2 SVGEGT. The CDR3 is made up of 17 amino acids.